This TCR beta chain was documented in a study of cytomegalovirus exposure and HLA in healthy donors. Findings of the study overall: The number of N-insertions in an Asian-associated ancestry cluster was reportedly below the 666-donor mean in a later analysis. About 87% or about 30% of the time was how often most TCR beta V segments were productive, according to an earlier analysis. Analysis was carried out at a later point, and it linked a missense DCLRE1C variant to TCR beta V- and J-gene trimming. TCR beta sequences reportedly predicted most subjects' HLA-A and HLA-B alleles accurately.

Germline V gives CDR1 LNHDA, CDR2 SQIVND (reference sequence). Trimming removed 2 bases at V and 9 bases at J, with 17 bases between. This CDR3 comprises 15 residues. The PCR contained 60 Vbeta and 13 Jbeta primers. Assay used: immunoSEQ multiplex PCR; TCRdb lists only in-frame clones, some missing. The table shows more than 200,000 clones, with over 75% occurring only once. On this clone: Its specificity is not known.

This rearrangement joins TRBV19 to TRBJ2-1; D may be TRBD1 (6 bases). The origin of this receptor is a girl aged 2 to 10 in good health and CMV-seronegative. Material: PBMCs. CDR3 loop: CASSISTGQEGEQFF. Written as DNA, the CDR3 is TGTGCCAGTAGTATATCCACAGGGCAAGAGGGTGAGCAGTTCTTC.